This T cell receptor beta chain is drawn from a study of blood T cell repertoires in COVID-19. Turning to the study itself: Acute-phase and convalescent COVID-19 samples originated in the United States, Italy and Spain. PBMCs, B-cell-depleted T cells, or T cells provided the cDNA or gDNA that made up the material.

The germline V and J ends were trimmed by 0 bases and 8 bases, with 2 bases remaining between them. This CDR3 comprises 11 residues. Germline CDR1 is MGHDK and CDR2 is SYGVNS. The authors' processing: Estimation of nucleated cell counts was performed using reference gene primer amplification. Sequencing used immunoSEQ multiplex PCR; TCRdb keeps in-frame clones, though not all of them. That table furnishes V, J and clone size, whereas the DNA furnished D and trimming. The top ten hold 9.5% to 11% of the sample, which has 140,000 or so clones, over 80% seen once. This clonotype was sampled from an elderly woman with acute or convalescent COVID-19. Source material: peripheral blood. The V and J genes are TRBV25-1 and TRBJ2-1, with D uncertain. CDR3 residues: CASSEYDEQFF. CDR3 sequence (DNA): TGTGCCAGCAGTGAATACGATGAGCAGTTCTTC.